These T cell receptor beta chains were read from a single sample in a study of beta chain features in type 1 diabetes. TCRdb's table, derived via immunoSEQ multiplex PCR, lists solely in-frame clones and lacks some. The repertoire holds some 200,000 clones, with roughly 17% as singletons. Sequences were obtained from naive CD4+ T cells from blood. Receptor source: a young man with type 1 diabetes. Both conserved end residues are part of each CDR3. The order of the fields is CDR3 length, D gene, V gene, clone size, J gene, CDR3 DNA, CDR3 protein. A D gene is named only where the DNA matches it firmly. Clone sizes are given selectively: once, few, many, or a class where the clone is expanded.

15,TRBD1,TRBV15,few,TRBJ1-1,TGTGCCACCACCCCGGGGACAGGCTTGAACACTGAAGCTTTCTTT,CATTPGTGLNTEAFF
14,TRBD1,TRBV7-9,few,TRBJ2-1,TGTGCCAGCAGCCTAGGACAGGGGCCCTTTGAGCAGTTCTTC,CASSLGQGPFEQFF
15,TRBD1,TRBV30,few,TRBJ2-3,TGTGCCTGGGCGGGTGACAGGGGGCTGACAGATACGCAGTATTTT,CAWAGDRGLTDTQYF
16,.,TRBV5-4,.,TRBJ1-1,TGTGCCAGCAGCCGCGACGGCGGAGGGGGATTACCTGAAGCTTTCTTT,CASSRDGGGGLPEAFF
15,TRBD2,TRBV11-2,.,TRBJ2-3,TGTGCCAGCAGCTTAGAAACTCGGGAGGGCATTGAGCCGTATTTT,CASSLETREGIEPYF
17,.,TRBV7-2,.,TRBJ2-2,TGTGCCAGCAGCTCCCCCTCGACTGGGATAAACACCGGGGAGCTGTTTTTT,CASSSPSTGINTGELFF
14,TRBD2,TRBV6-6,few,TRBJ2-5,TGTGCCAGCAGTTACGGCGGGAGATTTGTGACCCAGTACTTC,CASSYGGRFVTQYF
10,.,TRBV20-1,few,TRBJ2-5,TGCAGTGCTCTACAAGAGACCCAGTACTTC,CSALQETQYF
11,TRBD1,TRBV30,.,TRBJ1-1,TGTGCCCAATCCGACAGGGGGGAAGCTTTCTTT,CAQSDRGEAFF
13,.,TRBV10-1,few,TRBJ2-3,TGCGCCAGCAGTGGGGAGGTATCAGATACGCAGTATTTT,CASSGEVSDTQYF
11,.,TRBV7-9,.,TRBJ2-7,TGTGCCAGCAGCTTAGTCTACGAGCAGTACTTC,CASSLVYEQYF
16,TRBD1,TRBV4-1,.,TRBJ2-5,TGCGCCAGCAGCCGGACCCCGGGACAGGTGAAAGAGACCCAGTACTTC,CASSRTPGQVKETQYF
14,TRBD1,TRBV28,.,TRBJ1-5,TGTGCCAGCGGAAGGACAGGGGATACTCAGCCCCAGCATTTT,CASGRTGDTQPQHF
14,.,TRBV7-2,.,TRBJ2-7,TGTGCCAGCAGCCGGGCTGGGTCCACCTACGAGCAGTACTTC,CASSRAGSTYEQYF
15,TRBD2,TRBV7-2,few,TRBJ2-7,TGTGCCAGCAGCCCCCGCCCTAGCGGTCCCTACGAGCAGTACTTC,CASSPRPSGPYEQYF
13,TRBD1,TRBV30,few,TRBJ1-5,TGTGCCTGGAGTGTTACAGGGGATCAGCCCCAGCATTTT,CAWSVTGDQPQHF
12,TRBD1,TRBV7-2,.,TRBJ1-2,TGTGCCAGCAGCCCCATCGACAGGGCCAGCACCTTC,CASSPIDRASTF
16,TRBD2,TRBV4-2,few,TRBJ2-3,TGTGCCAGCAGCCAAGGAGGCCTAGCGGGAGGGGATACGCAGTATTTT,CASSQGGLAGGDTQYF
14,.,TRBV29-1,few,TRBJ2-1,TGCAGCGTGGGGGCGGCTAGCGGTTACAATGAGCAGTTCTTC,CSVGAASGYNEQFF
12,.,TRBV29-1,.,TRBJ1-5,TGCAGCGTTGGAGACCCAGCCCAGCCCCAGCATTTT,CSVGDPAQPQHF
13,.,TRBV6-6,.,TRBJ2-1,TGTGCCAGCACAATTCCGTTCGGAAATGAGCAGTTCTTC,CASTIPFGNEQFF
15,TRBD1,TRBV5-6,.,TRBJ2-1,TGTGCCAGCAGCTTGCGAGGGGGCGCCTACAATGAGCAGTTCTTC,CASSLRGGAYNEQFF
16,.,TRBV9,.,TRBJ2-2,TGTGCCAGCAGCGTAGGCGCCAGAAAGAACACCGGGGAGCTGTTTTTT,CASSVGARKNTGELFF
15,TRBD1,TRBV6-5,.,TRBJ2-6,TGTGCCAGCAGTGGGACAGGGGCTGGGGCCAACGTCCTGACTTTC,CASSGTGAGANVLTF
15,TRBD1,TRBV25-1,.,TRBJ2-3,TGTGCCAGCAGAGAGGGGGCGATTGGAATAGATACGCAGTATTTT,CASREGAIGIDTQYF
18,TRBD2,TRBV7-9,.,TRBJ2-3,TGTGCCAGCAGCCCTATAGCGGGAGTGAACCGCGGCACAGATACGCAGTATTTT,CASSPIAGVNRGTDTQYF
14,TRBD1,TRBV30,.,TRBJ1-1,TGTGCCTGGAGCCATGGGACAGGCGAAACTGAAGCTTTCTTT,CAWSHGTGETEAFF
13,.,TRBV9,few,TRBJ2-7,TGTGCCAGCAGCGTAGCAGTTGGCGGGGAGCAGTACTTC,CASSVAVGGEQYF